The rows below give T cell receptor beta chains drawn from one sample of a study of CD8 T cells in ankylosing spondylitis. TCRdb analysed the 5' RACE reads with MiXCR anew, one entry per CDR3 protein. Of 250,000 to 350,000 distinct CDR3 sequences in the sample, less than 25% were seen once. What was sequenced was blood, either unsorted or a sorted T cell fraction (not recorded which). These receptors came from a female donor with ankylosing spondylitis or in good health (not recorded which). The CDR3 runs from the conserved cysteine through the conserved F or W. Fields, in order: clone size, J gene, V gene, D gene, CDR3 length, CDR3 protein, CDR3 DNA. D genes are given only for firm matches. Clone sizes are given selectively: once, few, many, or a class where the clone is expanded.

>many|TRBJ1-2|TRBV20-1|.|13
CSARGEANYGYTF
TGCAGTGCTAGGGGGGAGGCTAACTATGGCTACACCTTC
>.|TRBJ2-1|TRBV6-4|TRBD2|16
CASSDGQRGGLNEQFF
TGTGCCAGCAGTGATGGTCAGCGGGGAGGGTTGAATGAGCAGTTCTTC
>.|TRBJ2-2|TRBV7-9|.|15
CASSSRTGYTGELFF
TGTGCCAGCAGCTCACGGACGGGATACACCGGGGAGCTGTTTTTT
>many|TRBJ2-2|TRBV12-3/TRBV12-4|.|13
CASSPRETGELFF
TGTGCCAGCAGTCCACGGGAGACCGGGGAGCTGTTTTTT
>.|TRBJ2-7|TRBV28|.|11
CASSSRLEQYF
TGTGCCAGCAGTTCCCGCCTCGAGCAGTACTTC
>.|TRBJ1-1|TRBV2|.|12
CASSVGVTEAFF
TGTGCCAGCAGTGTGGGGGTCACTGAAGCTTTCTTT
>few|TRBJ1-1|TRBV5-1|.|16
CASSNGGGGGYTEAFF
TGCGCCAGCAGCAATGGGGGAGGGGGTGGTTACACTGAAGCTTTCTTT
>few|TRBJ2-3|TRBV7-2|.|15
CASSLMGGTTDTQYF
TGTGCCAGCAGCTTAATGGGCGGGACCACAGATACGCAGTATTTT
>few|TRBJ2-1|TRBV20-1|.|16
CSARDEEGSSYNEQFF
TGCAGTGCTAGAGACGAGGAGGGGAGCTCCTACAATGAGCAGTTCTTC
>.|TRBJ2-5|TRBV12-3/TRBV12-4|TRBD1|13
CASRTGVEETQYF
TGTGCCAGCAGGACAGGGGTGGAAGAGACCCAGTACTTC
>.|TRBJ2-3|TRBV19|TRBD1|12
CASSRTGGAQYF
TGTGCCAGTAGTAGGACAGGTGGTGCGCAGTATTTT
>.|TRBJ2-3|TRBV12-3/TRBV12-4|.|12
CASSPQIDTQYF
TGTGCCAGCAGTCCTCAGATAGATACGCAGTATTTT
>.|TRBJ2-3|TRBV5-1|TRBD1|13
CASSQQGDGTQYF
TGCGCCAGCAGCCAACAGGGGGATGGTACGCAGTATTTT
>many|TRBJ1-1|TRBV12-3/TRBV12-4|TRBD1|12
CASSVGTGEAFF
TGTGCCAGCAGTGTCGGGACAGGTGAAGCTTTCTTT
>.|TRBJ2-7|TRBV12-3/TRBV12-4|TRBD1|13
CASSADRADEQYF
TGTGCCAGCAGTGCGGACAGGGCCGACGAGCAGTACTTC
>.|TRBJ2-1|TRBV12-3/TRBV12-4|.|13
CASSLGQATEQFF
TGTGCCAGCAGTCTGGGACAAGCCACTGAGCAGTTCTTC
>once|TRBJ2-5|TRBV12-3/TRBV12-4|.|15
CASSLGRGVSETQYF
TGTGCCAGCAGTTTAGGCAGGGGAGTTTCGGAGACCCAGTACTTC
>.|TRBJ2-2|TRBV7-3|.|16
CASSLTHYSNTGELFF
TGTGCCAGCAGCTTAACTCACTATTCGAACACCGGGGAGCTGTTTTTT
>few|TRBJ1-1|TRBV20-1|TRBD1|15
CSARTGGGIVTEAFF
TGCAGTGCTCGGACAGGGGGGGGTATAGTCACTGAAGCTTTCTTT
>few|TRBJ1-1|TRBV20-1|TRBD1|13
CSAPGTGRTEAFF
TGCAGTGCTCCCGGGACAGGGAGGACTGAAGCTTTCTTT
>.|TRBJ2-6|TRBV12-3/TRBV12-4|.|13
CASSSSGANVLTF
TGTGCCAGCAGTTCCTCTGGGGCCAACGTCCTGACTTTC
>.|TRBJ2-5|TRBV27|.|13
CASSLRQGETQYF
TGTGCCAGCAGTTTGCGACAAGGAGAGACCCAGTACTTC
>.|TRBJ2-1|TRBV20-1|TRBD2|15
CSARTAGGPWNEQFF
TGCAGTGCTAGAACAGCGGGAGGGCCGTGGAATGAGCAGTTCTTC
>many|TRBJ2-1|TRBV7-2|.|14
CASRDGTFDSEQFF
TGTGCCAGCAGGGATGGGACATTCGATAGTGAGCAGTTCTTC
>few|TRBJ1-1|TRBV6-1|.|15
CASSHHSGIDTEAFF
TGTGCCAGCAGTCATCATTCAGGGATCGACACTGAAGCTTTCTTT
>few|TRBJ1-1|TRBV27|TRBD1|16
CASSLLRDSVNTEAFF
TGTGCCAGCAGTCTTCTCCGGGACAGTGTTAACACTGAAGCTTTCTTT
>.|TRBJ2-3|TRBV19|TRBD2|15
CASSTSGSGGDTQYF
TGTGCCAGTAGTACCAGCGGGAGCGGGGGAGATACGCAGTATTTT
>few|TRBJ2-7|TRBV18|.|17
CASSPKQSAFRAYEQYF
TGTGCCAGCTCACCAAAGCAATCAGCGTTTAGGGCCTACGAGCAGTACTTC
>many|TRBJ2-5|TRBV28|TRBD2|14
CASVSGGRRETQYF
TGTGCCAGCGTCTCGGGAGGAAGGAGGGAGACCCAGTACTTC
>many|TRBJ2-1|TRBV7-2|TRBD2|13
CASSPRTSAIQFF
TGTGCCAGCAGCCCTCGGACTAGCGCTATCCAGTTCTTC
>few|TRBJ2-5|TRBV7-2|TRBD2|16
CASSMGLAGGKETQYF
TGTGCCAGCAGCATGGGACTAGCGGGAGGAAAAGAGACCCAGTACTTC
>few|TRBJ2-7|TRBV7-2|TRBD2|14
CASSQLAGSYEQYF
TGTGCCAGCAGCCAGCTAGCGGGTAGCTACGAGCAGTACTTC
>.|TRBJ2-5|TRBV9|TRBD2|17
CASSSRGEAGRGETQYF
TGTGCCAGCAGCTCGCGCGGGGAAGCGGGGAGGGGAGAGACCCAGTACTTC
>many|TRBJ2-5|TRBV7-9|.|14
CASSLAGARETQYF
TGTGCCAGCAGCTTAGCGGGAGCTCGGGAGACCCAGTACTTC
>few|TRBJ2-5|TRBV5-1|.|13
CASMTDVSETQYF
TGCGCCAGCATGACAGATGTGTCGGAGACCCAGTACTTC
>.|TRBJ2-3|TRBV7-2|TRBD2|17
CASSPASTSAYTDTQYF
TGTGCCAGCAGCCCGGCCTCGACTAGCGCCTACACAGATACGCAGTATTTT
>many|TRBJ1-1|TRBV29-1|TRBD1|14
CSVEPPGTGKEAFF
TGCAGCGTTGAACCGCCCGGGACAGGGAAGGAAGCTTTCTTT
>.|TRBJ2-2|TRBV6-2/TRBV6-3|.|15
CASSYVRAQAGELFF
TGTGCCAGCAGTTACGTGAGAGCTCAGGCCGGGGAGCTGTTTTTT
>few|TRBJ2-7|TRBV20-1|TRBD1|14
CSARPGQSPGGQYF
TGCAGTGCTAGACCGGGACAGTCCCCAGGGGGGCAGTACTTC